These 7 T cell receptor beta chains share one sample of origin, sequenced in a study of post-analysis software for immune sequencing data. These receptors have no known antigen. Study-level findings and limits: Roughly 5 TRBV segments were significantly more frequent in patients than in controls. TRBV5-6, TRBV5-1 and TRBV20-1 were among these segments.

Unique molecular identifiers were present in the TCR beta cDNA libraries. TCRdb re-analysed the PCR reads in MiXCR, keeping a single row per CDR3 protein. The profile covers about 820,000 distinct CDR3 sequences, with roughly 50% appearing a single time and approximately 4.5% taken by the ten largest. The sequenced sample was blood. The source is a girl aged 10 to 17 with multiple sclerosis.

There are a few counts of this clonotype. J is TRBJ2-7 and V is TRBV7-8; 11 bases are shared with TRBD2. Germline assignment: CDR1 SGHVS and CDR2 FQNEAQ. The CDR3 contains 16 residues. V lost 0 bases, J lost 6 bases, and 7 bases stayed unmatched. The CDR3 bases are TGTGCCAGCAGCTTAGCTAGCGGGAGGGCCCTGTCCGAGCAGTACTTC. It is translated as CASSLASGRALSEQYF.

The CDR3 bases are TGCAGCGTTGAAGAGTACCAGGGGCAGTACTTC. Its protein is CSVEEYQGQYF. The chain couples TRBV29-1 to TRBJ2-7; maybe TRBD1 (5 bases). CDR3 size: 11 residues. Germline loops: CDR1 SQVTM, CDR2 ANQGSEA. V dropped 0 bases and J dropped 9 bases, with 9 bases sitting between them.

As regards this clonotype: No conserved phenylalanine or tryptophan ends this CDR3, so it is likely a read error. CDR3 bases: TGTGCCAGCTGCATTGGAGGAAAAGAGACCCAGTACGTC. Amino acid sequence: CASCIGGKETQYV. The genes are TRBV9 and TRBJ2-5; tentative D call: TRBD2 (5 bases). The germline gives CDR1 SGDLS, CDR2 YYNGEE. This CDR3 region has 13 residues. Trimming pared 7 bases from V and 3 bases from J, leaving 13 bases between.

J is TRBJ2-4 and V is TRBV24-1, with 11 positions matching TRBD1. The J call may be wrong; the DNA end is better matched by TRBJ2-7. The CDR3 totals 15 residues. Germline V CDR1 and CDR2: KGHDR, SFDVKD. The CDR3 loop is CATSDSRDRGDEQYF. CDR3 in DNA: TGTGCCACCAGTGACTCCCGGGACAGGGGGGACGAGCAGTACTTC.

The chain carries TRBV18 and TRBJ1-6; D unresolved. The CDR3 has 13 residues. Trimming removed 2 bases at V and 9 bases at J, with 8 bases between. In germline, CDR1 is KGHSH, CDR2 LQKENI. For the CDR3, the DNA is TGTGCCAGCTCACCAATCCAGAGTTCACCCCTCCACTTT. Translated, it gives CASSPIQSSPLHF.

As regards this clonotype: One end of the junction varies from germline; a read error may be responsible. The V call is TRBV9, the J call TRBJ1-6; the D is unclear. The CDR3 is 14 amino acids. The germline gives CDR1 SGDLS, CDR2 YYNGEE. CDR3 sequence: CASSVGVGVSPPHF. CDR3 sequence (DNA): TGTGCCAGCAGCGTAGGGGTTGGGGTTTCACCCCCCCACTTT.

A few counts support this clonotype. CDR3: CASSGPPVSYEQYF. DNA of the CDR3: TGCGCCAGCAGCGGCCCCCCGGTCTCCTACGAGCAGTACTTC. The V and J genes are TRBV5-1 and TRBJ2-7; D gene uncertain. This CDR3 is built from 14 residues. Germline V CDR1 and CDR2: SGHRS, YFSETQ. V dropped 4 bases and J dropped 0 bases, with 11 bases sitting between them.